These 30 T cell receptor beta chains were all obtained from the same sample, sequenced in a study of vaccination and CD4 T cells after COVID-19. Their antigens are not known. Cultured CD4+ T cell DNA was sequenced using the Oncomine TCR Beta short-read assay. In TCRdb, the PCR reads were re-called with MiXCR into one record per CDR3 protein. The sample consists of more than 20,000 distinct CDR3 sequences, about 43% of them appearing once. The time point denotes: late sampling 161 to 241 days after vaccination in a few convalescent patients. This sample's treatment: approximately nine-day PBMC culture with coronavirus spike peptide pools or control peptides (ViraFEST assay). The sample here was CD4+ T cells from blood, cultured in vitro, taken about 7 months after SARS-CoV-2 vaccination. These TCRs come from a human donor who had recovered from COVID-19.

The chain employs TRBV6-1 and TRBJ1-2; the D is unclear. Trimming pared 10 bases from V and 8 bases from J, leaving 11 bases between. In germline, CDR1 is MNHNS, CDR2 SASEGT. The CDR3 sequence is 10 residues long. CDR3 residues: CATAGDGYTF. The CDR3 bases are TGTGCCACGGCGGGCGACGGCTACACCTTC.

The chain links TRBV6-2 or TRBV6-3 to TRBJ2-5; D not certain. This CDR3 spans 14 amino acids. V lost 4 bases, J lost 5 bases, and 14 bases lay in between. Germline V CDR1 and CDR2: MNHEY, SVGEGT. CDR3 loop: CASSLMGFEETQYF. The CDR3 DNA is TGTGCCAGCAGTTTAATGGGTTTTGAGGAGACCCAGTACTTC.

The J gene is TRBJ2-1, the V gene TRBV20-1; the D is unclear. V was trimmed by 1 base and J by 9 bases, leaving 13 bases between them. Germline V gives CDR1 DFQATT, CDR2 SNEGSKA (reference sequence). The CDR3 spans 13 residues. CDR3 nucleotides: TGCAGTGCTAGAGTTCGGGCAGTGGGTGAGCAGTTCTTC. Translation: CSARVRAVGEQFF.

The chain links TRBV12-3 or TRBV12-4 to TRBJ1-2; the D is unclear. The CDR3 consists of 12 residues. Trimming pared 3 bases from V and 4 bases from J, leaving 6 bases between. The CDR3 loop is CASSFRRYGYTF. CDR3 coding DNA: TGTGCCAGCAGTTTTCGGCGCTATGGCTACACCTTC.

Concerning this clonotype itself: Because it lacks the conserved phenylalanine or tryptophan at the end, this CDR3 is likely a read error. The chain carries TRBV7-9 and TRBJ1-5, with TRBD1 identical over 9 bases. Germline loops: CDR1 SEHNR, CDR2 FQNEAQ (reference sequence). The CDR3 sequence is 16 residues long. Germline trimming cut 6 bases from V and 1 base from J; bases unmatched to any gene: 7. Here the CDR3 reads CASSPGTGRSNQPQHL. The CDR3 DNA is TGTGCCAGCAGTCCAGGGACAGGGAGGAGCAATCAGCCCCAGCATCTT.

This clonotype has only a few counts. The chain employs TRBV28 and TRBJ2-7; 12 bases map to TRBD1. The junction had 5 bases not matched to a gene; V was cut back by 2 bases and J by 3 bases. The CDR3 is 16 residues long. Germline V gene sequence: CDR1 MDHEN, CDR2 SYDVKM. The CDR3 nucleotides are TGTGCCAGCAGTTTAGGGACAGGGGGCATTAGCTACGAGCAGTACTTC. Its translation is CASSLGTGGISYEQYF.

The chain joins TRBV6-1 to TRBJ2-1; D is ambiguous. V lost 2 bases to trimming and J lost 0 bases, with 5 bases between them. Germline loops: CDR1 MNHNS, CDR2 SASEGT. The CDR3 has 14 residues. The DNA of the CDR3 is TGTGCCAGCAGTGAAATGGGCTCCTACAATGAGCAGTTCTTC. Its translation: CASSEMGSYNEQFF.

The chain joins TRBV20-1 to TRBJ1-1; the D gene is possibly TRBD1 (5 bases). Germline CDR1 is DFQATT and CDR2 is SNEGSKA (reference sequence). This CDR3 has 13 amino acids. Trimming removed 0 bases at V and 7 bases at J, with 12 bases between. CDR3 residues: CSARDLRVHEAFF. In nucleotides, the CDR3 is TGCAGTGCTAGAGATCTCAGGGTACATGAAGCTTTCTTT.

This clonotype was seen just once. V usage is TRBV11-1 and J usage is TRBJ2-7; D tentatively fits TRBD1 or TRBD2 (5 bases each). Trimming stripped 5 bases from V and 0 bases from J, with 11 bases between. This CDR3 comprises 14 residues. Looked up from germline, CDR1 is SGHAT and CDR2 is FQDESV (reference sequence). The CDR3: CASSPGRSSYEQYF. For the CDR3, the DNA is TGTGCCAGCAGCCCGGGGCGGAGCTCCTACGAGCAGTACTTC.

This clonotype was seen a few times. V usage is TRBV6-1 and J usage is TRBJ2-7; D perhaps matches TRBD1 (6 bases). The CDR3 consists of 13 residues. The germline CDR1 and CDR2 sequences are MNHNS and SASEGT. The ends were cut back, 6 bases at V and 0 bases at J, with 9 bases in the middle. Here the CDR3 reads CASSRGRSYEQYF. The CDR3 DNA reads TGTGCCAGCAGCAGGGGACGCTCCTACGAGCAGTACTTC.

This clonotype has a handful of counts. The chain uses TRBV6-1 and TRBJ1-2, with 7 bases fitting TRBD1. The CDR3 length is 13 residues. V lost 6 bases to trimming and J lost 3 bases; unmatched junction nucleotides: 4. CDR1 and CDR2 from the germline V gene are MNHNS and SASEGT. The CDR3 nucleotides are TGTGCCAGCAGACCGGGACAGCACTATGGCTACACCTTC. This codes for CASRPGQHYGYTF.

This chain connects TRBV19 to TRBJ1-2, with D unresolved. Trimming left V 2 bases short and J 3 bases short, with 13 bases between. CDR1 and CDR2 from the germline V gene are LNHDA and SQIVND (reference sequence). The CDR3 totals 15 residues. The CDR3 sequence: CASSISRARDYGYTF. The CDR3 nucleotides are TGTGCCAGTAGTATAAGTCGAGCGCGGGACTATGGCTACACCTTC. Complete variable domain (other parts from reference TRBV19 and TRBJ1-2): DGGITQSPKYLFRKEGQNVTLSCEQNLNHDAMYWYRQDPGQGLRLIYYSQIVNDFQKGDIAEGYSVSREKKESFPLTVTSAQKNPTAFYLCASSISRARDYGYTFGSGTRLTVV.

The rearrangement uses TRBV15 and TRBJ2-7, with TRBD1 identical over 8 bases. Trimming removed 5 bases from V and 6 bases from J; junction bases left unmatched: 9. In germline, CDR1 is LNHNV, CDR2 YYDKDF (reference sequence). This CDR3 spans 14 amino acids. DNA of the CDR3: TGTGCCACCAGCTCTCTGACCGGGACAGGCGAGCAGTACTTC. As protein: CATSSLTGTGEQYF.

This clonotype was counted a few times. The chain is built from TRBV20-1 and TRBJ1-2; D is unclear. Germline V gives CDR1 DFQATT, CDR2 SNEGSKA (reference sequence). The CDR3 covers 13 residues. The V and J ends lost 1 base and 5 bases respectively, with 11 bases between them. CDR3 amino acids: CSARAVTGYGYTF. The DNA of the CDR3 is TGCAGTGCTAGAGCAGTGACCGGGTATGGCTACACCTTC.

The chain is built from TRBV2 and TRBJ2-7; unclear D gene. V dropped 8 bases and J dropped 3 bases, with 8 bases sitting between them. The CDR3 has 11 amino acids. Germline V gene lookup returns CDR1 SNHLY and CDR2 FYNNEI. In nucleotides, the CDR3 is TGTGCCAGCTTTTACTACTACGAGCAGTACTTC. Translation gives CASFYYYEQYF.

The rearrangement uses TRBV24-1 and TRBJ2-1; D remains unclear. The germline V and J ends were trimmed by 4 bases and 4 bases, with 7 bases remaining between them. Germline CDR1 and CDR2: KGHDR and SFDVKD. CDR3 length: 13 residues. CDR3 region: CATSENEYNEQFF. CDR3 nucleotides: TGTGCCACCAGTGAGAATGAATACAATGAGCAGTTCTTC.

The chain recombines TRBV7-9 with TRBJ2-7; a weak D match, TRBD2 (5 bases). CDR3 size: 15 residues. The germline V gene encodes CDR1 SEHNR and CDR2 FQNEAQ (reference sequence). With 5 bases removed from V and 7 bases from J, the gap between germline ends came to 21 bases. CDR3 DNA: TGTGCCAGCAGCACCCGGGCCTACGGGCGAGGGGAGCAGTACTTC. Translation: CASSTRAYGRGEQYF. Full variable domain (rest looked up from reference TRBV7-9 and TRBJ2-7): DTGVSQNPRHKITKRGQNVTFRCDPISEHNRLYWYRQTLGQGPEFLTYFQNEAQLEKSRLLSDRFSAERPKGSFSTLEIQRTEQGDSAMYLCASSTRAYGRGEQYFGPGTRLTVT.

This clonotype has just a few counts. The chain has TRBV19 and TRBJ2-7, with 7 nucleotides matching TRBD1. The CDR3 has 12 residues. Losses at the gene ends were 6 bases for V and 1 base for J; bases not matched to a gene: 0. CDR1 is LNHDA, CDR2 SQIVND, per germline (reference sequence). This CDR3 reads CASRDRSYEQYF. As DNA, the CDR3 is TGTGCCAGTAGGGACAGGTCCTACGAGCAGTACTTC. Full variable domain (rest looked up from reference TRBV19 and TRBJ2-7): DGGITQSPKYLFRKEGQNVTLSCEQNLNHDAMYWYRQDPGQGLRLIYYSQIVNDFQKGDIAEGYSVSREKKESFPLTVTSAQKNPTAFYLCASRDRSYEQYFGPGTRLTVT.

This chain connects TRBV6-1 to TRBJ2-7; D gene ambiguous. CDR1 and CDR2 from the germline V gene are MNHNS and SASEGT. The CDR3 covers 13 residues. Trimming took off 7 bases at V and 0 bases at J, with 10 bases between the two ends. The CDR3 loop reads CASNRLDSYEQYF. CDR3 DNA sequence: TGTGCCAGCAACCGGTTAGACTCCTACGAGCAGTACTTC.

This clonotype has only a few counts. The chain recombines TRBV6-1 with TRBJ1-2; D perhaps matches TRBD1 (6 bases). The CDR3 consists of 13 residues. Trimming left V 6 bases short and J 0 bases short, with 8 bases between. The germline CDR1 and CDR2 sequences are MNHNS and SASEGT. The CDR3 spells CASRDRTNYGYTF. DNA of the CDR3: TGTGCCAGCAGGGACAGAACTAACTATGGCTACACCTTC.

This chain links TRBV20-1 with TRBJ2-5; 10 bases are a match to TRBD2. J was trimmed by 7 bases and V by 0 bases; bases with no gene match: 14. The length of the CDR3 is 17 residues. Per the germline V gene, CDR1 is DFQATT and CDR2 is SNEGSKA (reference sequence). DNA for the CDR3: TGCAGTGCTAGAGATATCGAGCGGGGGGGCTCCAAGGGGACCCAGTACTTC. Its translation: CSARDIERGGSKGTQYF.

This sequence joins TRBV20-1 and TRBJ2-1; 11 positions agree with TRBD2. Germline values: CDR1 DFQATT, CDR2 SNEGSKA (reference sequence). The CDR3 runs 20 residues. V trimming: 0 bases; J trimming: 1 base; junction bases outside the gene matches: 14. The chain's CDR3 is CSARDNRRLAGGVSYNEQFF. The CDR3, as DNA: TGCAGTGCTAGAGACAATAGGAGGCTAGCGGGAGGAGTATCCTACAATGAGCAGTTCTTC.

Here the CDR3 reads CASTLSLVGYYEQYF. The CDR3 region has the DNA TGTGCCAGCACCCTATCACTAGTCGGGTACTACGAGCAGTACTTC. The chain carries TRBV7-8 and TRBJ2-7; perhaps TRBD2 as D (5 bases). The CDR3 spans 15 residues. Trimming took off 7 bases at V and 3 bases at J, with 19 bases between the two ends. Germline V CDR1 and CDR2: SGHVS, FQNEAQ.

This clonotype came up a few times. The chain combines TRBV20-1 with TRBJ1-2; TRBD1 might be the D (6 bases). The germline V gene has CDR1 DFQATT and CDR2 SNEGSKA (reference sequence). Trimming took 5 bases from V and 14 from J, leaving 18 bases between them. The CDR3 is made up of 11 amino acids. The CDR3 DNA follows: TGCAGTGCTGGAAACAGGGACCCTTCTACCTTC. Its translation is CSAGNRDPSTF.

This clonotype was counted a few times. The V call is TRBV7-9, the J call TRBJ1-1, with 8 bases matching TRBD1. This CDR3 is 14 amino acids long. Germline CDR1 is SEHNR and CDR2 is FQNEAQ (reference sequence). V lost 5 bases to trimming and J lost 1 base; unmatched junction nucleotides: 3. CDR3 sequence: CASSAGQGNTEAFF. The CDR3 DNA follows: TGTGCCAGCAGCGCCGGACAGGGGAACACTGAAGCTTTCTTT.

The chain joins TRBV20-1 to TRBJ1-5; the match to TRBD1 covers 8 bases. CDR1 DFQATT and CDR2 SNEGSKA come from the germline V gene (reference sequence). V was clipped by 3 bases and J by 6 bases; unmatched bases: 4. The CDR3 sequence is 13 residues long. Here the CDR3 DNA reads TGCAGTGCTAGGGCAGGGGGCAGTCAGCCCCAGCATTTT. Its translation is CSARAGGSQPQHF.

This clonotype was seen a few times. The rearrangement joins TRBV6-4 to TRBJ2-5; the match to TRBD1 covers 10 bases. This CDR3 region has 15 residues. The trim removed 5 bases at V and 5 bases at J, leaving 8 bases unmatched. CDR1 is MRHNA, CDR2 SNTAGT, per germline. In DNA form, the CDR3 reads TGTGCCAGCAGTTACAGACAGGGGGCTCGGGAGACCCAGTACTTC. Its translation: CASSYRQGARETQYF.

The chain has TRBV20-1 and TRBJ1-2, with 9 bases aligning to TRBD1. This CDR3 has 11 residues. In germline, CDR1 is DFQATT, CDR2 SNEGSKA (reference sequence). The junction had 4 bases not matched to a gene; V was cut back by 6 bases and J by 8 bases. CDR3 residues: CSAWDREGYTF. The CDR3 DNA reads as TGCAGTGCGTGGGACAGGGAAGGCTACACCTTC.

This chain links TRBV11-3 with TRBJ1-1, with D perhaps TRBD1 (6 bases). The CDR3 spans 12 residues. V lost 3 bases and J 6 bases, leaving 8 bases between the germline ends. Looked up from germline, CDR1 is SGHNT and CDR2 is YENEEA. As DNA, the CDR3 is TGTGCCAGCAGCTTTGGGGGCTCTGAAGCTTTCTTT. This encodes CASSFGGSEAFF.

The genes are TRBV7-8 and TRBJ2-2; no clear D. The CDR3 is 17 amino acids. Germline CDR1 SGHVS, CDR2 FQNEAQ. V dropped 2 bases and J dropped 0 bases, with 13 bases sitting between them. In nucleotides, the CDR3 is TGTGCCAGCAGCTTATTGGTAGTCCAAACGAACACCGGGGAGCTGTTTTTT. It translates to CASSLLVVQTNTGELFF. Looking up the rest from reference TRBV7-8 and TRBJ2-2 gives the full variable domain: GAGVSQSPRYKVAKRGQDVALRCDPISGHVSLFWYQQALGQGPEFLTYFQNEAQLDKSGLPSDRFFAERPEGSVSTLKIQRTQQEDSAVYLCASSLLVVQTNTGELFFGEGSRLTVL.